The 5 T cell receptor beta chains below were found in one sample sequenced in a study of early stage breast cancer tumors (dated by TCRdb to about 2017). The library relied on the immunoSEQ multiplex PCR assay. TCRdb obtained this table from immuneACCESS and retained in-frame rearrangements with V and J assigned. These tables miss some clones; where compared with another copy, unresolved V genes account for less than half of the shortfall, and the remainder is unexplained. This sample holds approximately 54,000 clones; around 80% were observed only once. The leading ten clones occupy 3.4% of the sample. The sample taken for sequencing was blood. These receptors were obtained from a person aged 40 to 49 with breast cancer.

The CDR3 is CASSDKGRLLMNTEAFF. The CDR3, as DNA: TGTGCCAGCAGTGATAAGGGCCGCTTACTAATGAACACTGAAGCTTTCTTT. The gene calls are TRBV2 and TRBJ1-1; no firm D call. The germline CDR1 and CDR2 sequences are SNHLY and FYNNEI. The CDR3 consists of 17 residues. The V end was cut by 3 bases, the J end by 0 bases, with 17 bases between. Full variable domain (remainder filled in from reference TRBV2 and TRBJ1-1): EPEVTQTPSHQVTQMGQEVILRCVPISNHLYFYWYRQILGQKVEFLVSFYNNEISEKSEIFDDQFSVERPDGSNFTLKIRSTKLEDSAMYFCASSDKGRLLMNTEAFFGQGTRLTVV.

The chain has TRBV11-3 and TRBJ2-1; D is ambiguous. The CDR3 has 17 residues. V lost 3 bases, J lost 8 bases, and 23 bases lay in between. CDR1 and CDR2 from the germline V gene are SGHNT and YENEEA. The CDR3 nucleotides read TGTGCCAGCAGCTTTTTAAGGAGCGTGGATGAGAGCGATGAGCAGTTCTTC. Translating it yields CASSFLRSVDESDEQFF.

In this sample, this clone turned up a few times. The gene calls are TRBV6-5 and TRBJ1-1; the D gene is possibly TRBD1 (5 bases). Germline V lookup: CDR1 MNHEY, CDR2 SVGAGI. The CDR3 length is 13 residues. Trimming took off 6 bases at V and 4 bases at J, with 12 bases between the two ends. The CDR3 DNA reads TGTGCCAGCAGGAGACAGTGGGGCACTGAAGCTTTCTTT. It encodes CASRRQWGTEAFF.

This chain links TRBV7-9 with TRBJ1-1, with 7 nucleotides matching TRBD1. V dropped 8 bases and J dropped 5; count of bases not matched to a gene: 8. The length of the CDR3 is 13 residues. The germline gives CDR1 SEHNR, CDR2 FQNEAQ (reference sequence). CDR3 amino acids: CASGPQGRTEAFF. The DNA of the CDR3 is TGTGCCAGCGGCCCACAGGGGAGGACTGAAGCTTTCTTT. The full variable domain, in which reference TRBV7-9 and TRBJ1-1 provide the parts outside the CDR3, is DTGVSQNPRHKITKRGQNVTFRCDPISEHNRLYWYRQTLGQGPEFLTYFQNEAQLEKSRLLSDRFSAERPKGSFSTLEIQRTEQGDSAMYLCASGPQGRTEAFFGQGTRLTVV.

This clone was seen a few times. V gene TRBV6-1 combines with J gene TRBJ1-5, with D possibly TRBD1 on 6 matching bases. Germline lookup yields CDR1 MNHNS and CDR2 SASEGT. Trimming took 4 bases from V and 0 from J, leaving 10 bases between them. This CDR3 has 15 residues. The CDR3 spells CASSGTAYSNQPQHF. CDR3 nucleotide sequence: TGTGCCAGCAGTGGGACAGCCTATAGCAATCAGCCCCAGCATTTT.